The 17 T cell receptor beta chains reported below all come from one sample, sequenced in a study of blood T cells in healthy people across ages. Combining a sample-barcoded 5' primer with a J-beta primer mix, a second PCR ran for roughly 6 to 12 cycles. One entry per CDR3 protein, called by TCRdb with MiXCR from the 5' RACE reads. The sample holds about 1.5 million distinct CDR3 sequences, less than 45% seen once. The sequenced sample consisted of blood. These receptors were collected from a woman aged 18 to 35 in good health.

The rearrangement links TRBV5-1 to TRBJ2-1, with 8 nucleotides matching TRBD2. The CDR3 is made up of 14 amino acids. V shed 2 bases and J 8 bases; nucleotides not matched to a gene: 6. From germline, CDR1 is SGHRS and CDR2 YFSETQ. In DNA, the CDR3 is TGCGCCAGCAGCTTACGGGGTAGCGGGGATGAGCAGTTCTTC. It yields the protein CASSLRGSGDEQFF.

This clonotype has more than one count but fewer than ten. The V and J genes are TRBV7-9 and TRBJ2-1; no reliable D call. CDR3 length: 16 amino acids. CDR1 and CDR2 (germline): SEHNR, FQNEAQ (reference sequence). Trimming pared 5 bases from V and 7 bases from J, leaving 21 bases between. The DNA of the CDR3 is TGTGCCAGCAGCCTGAATATCCTAAATACAAAAAATGAGCAGTTCTTC. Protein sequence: CASSLNILNTKNEQFF.

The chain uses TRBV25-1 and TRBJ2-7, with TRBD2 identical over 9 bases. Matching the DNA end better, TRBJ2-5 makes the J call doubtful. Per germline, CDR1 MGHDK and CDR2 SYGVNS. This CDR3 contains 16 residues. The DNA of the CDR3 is TGTGCCAGCAGTGAGCTTCTAGCGGGACTTGGGGAGACCCAGTACTTC. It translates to CASSELLAGLGETQYF.

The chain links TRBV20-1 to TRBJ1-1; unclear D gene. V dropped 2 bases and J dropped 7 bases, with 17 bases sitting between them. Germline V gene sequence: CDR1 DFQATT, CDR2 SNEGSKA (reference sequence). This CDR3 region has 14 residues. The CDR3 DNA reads TGCAGTGCTAGAAAGACCAGAGTTTTGGGTGAAGCTTTCTTT. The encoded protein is CSARKTRVLGEAFF.

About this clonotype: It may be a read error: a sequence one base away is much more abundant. The chain's CDR3 is CASSPIGTPSYNEQFF. The CDR3 coding sequence is TGCGCCAGCAGCCCCATAGGGACTCCGTCCTACAATGAGCAGTTCTTC. The chain recombines TRBV4-3 with TRBJ2-1; tentative D call: TRBD2 (6 bases). This CDR3 contains 16 residues. CDR1 is LGHNA and CDR2 is YSLEER in the germline V gene. V lost 4 bases and J lost 1, with 14 bases in between.

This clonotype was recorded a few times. The CDR3 region is CASSVGTGTLNYGYTF. The DNA of the CDR3 is TGCGCCAGCAGCGTCGGGACAGGGACGTTGAACTATGGCTACACCTTC. J is TRBJ1-2 and V is TRBV5-1; TRBD1 matches 9 bases. Germline trimming cut 4 bases from V and 2 bases from J; bases unmatched to any gene: 9. The CDR3 spans 16 residues. In germline, CDR1 is SGHRS, CDR2 YFSETQ.

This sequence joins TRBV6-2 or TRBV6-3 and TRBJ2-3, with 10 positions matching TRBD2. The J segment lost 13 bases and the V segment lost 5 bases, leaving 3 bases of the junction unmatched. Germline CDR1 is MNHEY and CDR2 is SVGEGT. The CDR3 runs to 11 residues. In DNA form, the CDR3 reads TGTGCCAGCAGTCTTGGACTAGCGGAGTATTTT. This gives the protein CASSLGLAEYF.

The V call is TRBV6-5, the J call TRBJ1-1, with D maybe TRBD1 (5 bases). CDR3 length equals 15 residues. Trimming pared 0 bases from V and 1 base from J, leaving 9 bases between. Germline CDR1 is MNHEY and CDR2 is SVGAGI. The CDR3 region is CASSYSGAGNTEAFF. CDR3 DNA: TGTGCCAGCAGTTACTCTGGGGCGGGGAACACTGAAGCTTTCTTT.

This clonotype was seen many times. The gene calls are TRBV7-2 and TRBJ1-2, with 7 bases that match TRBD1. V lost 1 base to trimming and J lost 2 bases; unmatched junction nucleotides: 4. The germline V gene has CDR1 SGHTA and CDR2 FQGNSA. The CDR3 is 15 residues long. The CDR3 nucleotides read TGTGCCAGCAGCTTAGGGGACAGACTCAACTATGGCTACACCTTC. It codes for CASSLGDRLNYGYTF.

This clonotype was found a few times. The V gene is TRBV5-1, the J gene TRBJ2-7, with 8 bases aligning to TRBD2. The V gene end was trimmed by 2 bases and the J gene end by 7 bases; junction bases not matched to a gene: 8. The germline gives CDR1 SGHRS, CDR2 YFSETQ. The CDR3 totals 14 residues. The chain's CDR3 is CASSLQAGEGEQYF. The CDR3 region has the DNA TGCGCCAGCAGCTTACAAGCGGGAGAGGGGGAGCAGTACTTC.

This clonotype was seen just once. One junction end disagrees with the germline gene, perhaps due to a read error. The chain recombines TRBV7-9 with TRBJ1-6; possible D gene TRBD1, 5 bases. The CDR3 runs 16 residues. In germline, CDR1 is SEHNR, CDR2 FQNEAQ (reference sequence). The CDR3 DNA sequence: TGTGCCAGCAGCTTGTTCGTCGGGGACGGCGATTCACCCCCCCACTTT. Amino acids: CASSLFVGDGDSPPHF.

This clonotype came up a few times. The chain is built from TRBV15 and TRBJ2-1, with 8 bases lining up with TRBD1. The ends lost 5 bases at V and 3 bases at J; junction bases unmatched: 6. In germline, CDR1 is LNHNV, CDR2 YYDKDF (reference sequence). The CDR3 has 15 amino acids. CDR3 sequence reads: CATSVYGQGYNEQFF. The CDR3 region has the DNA TGTGCCACCAGCGTATACGGACAGGGCTACAATGAGCAGTTCTTC.

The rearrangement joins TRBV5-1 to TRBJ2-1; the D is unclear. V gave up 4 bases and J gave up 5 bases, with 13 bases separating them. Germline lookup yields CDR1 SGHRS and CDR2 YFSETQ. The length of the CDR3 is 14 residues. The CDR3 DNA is TGCGCCAGCAGCAGGGTAATCCTAAACAATGAGCAGTTCTTC. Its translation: CASSRVILNNEQFF.

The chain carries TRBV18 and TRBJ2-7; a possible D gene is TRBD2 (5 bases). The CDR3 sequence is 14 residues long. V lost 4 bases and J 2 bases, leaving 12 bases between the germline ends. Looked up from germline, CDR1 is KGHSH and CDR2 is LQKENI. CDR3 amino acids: CASSRIRRTYEQYF. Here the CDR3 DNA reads TGTGCCAGCTCACGGATTAGGAGGACCTACGAGCAGTACTTC.

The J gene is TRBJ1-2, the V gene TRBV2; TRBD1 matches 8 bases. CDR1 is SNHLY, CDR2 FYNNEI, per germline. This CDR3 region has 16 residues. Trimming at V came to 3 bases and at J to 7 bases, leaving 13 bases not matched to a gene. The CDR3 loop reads CASSELVDRDFFGYTF. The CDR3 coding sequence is TGTGCCAGCAGTGAGTTAGTGGACAGGGACTTTTTTGGCTACACCTTC.

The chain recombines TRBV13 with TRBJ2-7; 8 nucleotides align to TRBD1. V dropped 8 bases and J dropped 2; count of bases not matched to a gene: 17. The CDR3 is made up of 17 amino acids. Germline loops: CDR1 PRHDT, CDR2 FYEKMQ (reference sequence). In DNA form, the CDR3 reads TGTGCCAGCTCGAAAGGGGGACAGGATACGGTTACCTACGAGCAGTACTTC. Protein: CASSKGGQDTVTYEQYF.

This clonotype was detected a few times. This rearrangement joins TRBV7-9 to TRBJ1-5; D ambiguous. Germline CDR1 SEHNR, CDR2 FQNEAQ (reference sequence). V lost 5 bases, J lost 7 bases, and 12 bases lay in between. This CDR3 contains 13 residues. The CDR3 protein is CASSSGGWQPQHF. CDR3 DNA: TGTGCCAGCAGCAGCGGTGGTTGGCAGCCCCAGCATTTT.